The 15 T cell receptor beta chains reported below all come from one sample, sequenced in a study of CD8 T cells in ankylosing spondylitis. Using its own MiXCR run on the 5' RACE reads, TCRdb lists one record per CDR3 protein. The sample contains 250,000 or so distinct CDR3 sequences, 15% to 20% of which appear only once. The sequenced material came from blood, either unsorted or a sorted T cell fraction (not recorded which). These receptor sequences come from a male donor with ankylosing spondylitis or in good health (not recorded which).

This clonotype was counted only a few times. The chain combines TRBV28 with TRBJ2-6; D is unclear. Germline loops: CDR1 MDHEN, CDR2 SYDVKM. CDR3 length equals 16 residues. Trimming removed 5 bases at V and 0 bases at J, with 11 bases between. The CDR3 DNA follows: TGTGCCAGCAGTCAAGGAGACAACTCTGGGGCCAACGTCCTGACTTTC. Protein sequence: CASSQGDNSGANVLTF.

This clonotype was counted a few times. The chain uses TRBV3-1 and TRBJ2-1; TRBD2 is a possible D gene (6 bases). This CDR3 has 15 amino acids. V was cut by 1 base and J by 4 bases, with 11 bases left in between. Germline loops: CDR1 LGHDT, CDR2 YNNKEL (reference sequence). The CDR3 DNA reads as TGTGCCAGCAGCCAAGGATGGGAGGTATACAATGAGCAGTTCTTC. This gives the protein CASSQGWEVYNEQFF.

This clonotype was seen a handful of times. The chain couples TRBV7-3 to TRBJ2-3; D ambiguous. Germline CDR1 reads SGHTA; CDR2 reads FQGTGA. This CDR3 comprises 14 residues. Trimming pared 5 bases from V and 2 bases from J, leaving 11 bases between. In DNA form, the CDR3 reads TGTGCCAGCAGCCCGTCGGGCCTCACAGATACGCAGTATTTT. This translates into CASSPSGLTDTQYF.

This clonotype turned up a few times. The gene calls are TRBV4-3 and TRBJ2-5; D is possibly TRBD1 (6 bases). V was clipped by 0 bases and J by 3 bases, with 8 bases between them. This CDR3 has 14 amino acids. Germline lookup yields CDR1 LGHNA and CDR2 YSLEER. The CDR3 here is CASSQDRTEETQYF. For the CDR3, the DNA is TGCGCCAGCAGCCAAGATAGGACAGAAGAGACCCAGTACTTC.

The rearrangement uses TRBV3-1 and TRBJ2-1; D not certain. Germline V gene lookup returns CDR1 LGHDT and CDR2 YNNKEL (reference sequence). Trimming cost V 5 bases and J 8 bases, with 16 bases left between them. CDR3 size: 14 residues. The CDR3 loop reads CASSEKYTTHEQFF. The CDR3 DNA follows: TGTGCCAGCAGCGAAAAATATACTACACATGAGCAGTTCTTC.

The V call is TRBV21-1, the J call TRBJ2-3; the table gives TRBD2 as D, unverified against the DNA. TRBV21-1 is described as a pseudogene. There are 14 residues in the CDR3. The CDR3 loop reads CASSKGGPTDTQYF. CDR3 in DNA: TGTGCCAGCAGCAAAGGAGGGCCCACAGATACGCAGTATTTT.

This clonotype appeared a few times. The chain links TRBV12-3 or TRBV12-4 to TRBJ1-3; possible D gene TRBD1, 5 bases. The length of the CDR3 is 14 residues. V was cut by 7 bases and J by 4 bases, with 14 bases left in between. CDR3 DNA sequence: TGTGCCAGCAACCCGGGGGGGATCGGAAACACCATATATTTT. This sequence encodes CASNPGGIGNTIYF.

This clonotype has just a few counts. J is TRBJ1-4 and V is TRBV6-4; D is ambiguous. Trimming pared 4 bases from V and 3 bases from J, leaving 6 bases between. CDR1 is MRHNA, CDR2 SNTAGT, per germline. This CDR3 contains 13 residues. Here the CDR3 reads CASSAQPNEKLFF. Here the CDR3 DNA reads TGTGCCAGCAGTGCACAGCCTAATGAAAAACTGTTTTTT.

The CDR3 region has the DNA TGTGCCAGCAGCGGGGACAACTTTAATACGCAGTATTTT. It specifies CASSGDNFNTQYF. The gene calls are TRBV28 and TRBJ2-3, with a weak D call TRBD1 (6 bases). Germline V gene data show CDR1 as MDHEN and CDR2 as SYDVKM. This CDR3 comprises 13 residues. Trimming removed 6 bases at V and 7 bases at J, with 14 bases between.

This clonotype was observed a handful of times. The CDR3 loop is CASRPRGQGEKLFF. CDR3 DNA sequence: TGTGCCAGCAGGCCCCGGGGACAGGGTGAAAAACTGTTTTTT. The genes are TRBV12-3 or TRBV12-4 and TRBJ1-4, with TRBD1 identical over 9 bases. The V and J ends lost 6 bases and 7 bases, in that order; junction bases with no gene match: 6. This CDR3 contains 14 residues.

This clonotype was counted ten times or more. The J gene is TRBJ1-1, the V gene TRBV5-1; D call uncertain. This CDR3 is 13 amino acids long. The germline V gene encodes CDR1 SGHRS and CDR2 YFSETQ. The V and J ends lost 4 bases and 3 bases respectively, with 10 bases between them. CDR3 nucleotide sequence: TGCGCCAGCAGCCCGACGGGTCACACTGAAGCTTTCTTT. Translating gives CASSPTGHTEAFF. The variable domain in full, completed from reference TRBV5-1 and TRBJ1-1, reads KAGVTQTPRYLIKTRGQQVTLSCSPISGHRSVSWYQQTPGQGLQFLFEYFSETQRNKGNFPGRFSGRQFSNSRSEMNVSTLELGDSALYLCASSPTGHTEAFFGQGTRLTVV.

This clonotype was picked up many times. This chain connects TRBV9 to TRBJ2-3; D is unclear. V was cut by 1 base and J by 3 bases, with 6 bases left in between. There are 13 residues in the CDR3. CDR1 is SGDLS and CDR2 is YYNGEE in the germline V gene. CDR3 coding DNA: TGTGCCAGCAGCGTACGGTCAACAGATACGCAGTATTTT. Protein: CASSVRSTDTQYF.

The rearrangement links TRBV20-1 to TRBJ1-2; D not resolved. V dropped 1 base and J dropped 7 bases, with 16 bases sitting between them. CDR3 length equals 14 residues. The germline gives CDR1 DFQATT, CDR2 SNEGSKA (reference sequence). The CDR3 here is CSARAEGQRFGYTF. CDR3 nucleotides: TGCAGTGCTAGAGCAGAGGGTCAAAGGTTTGGCTACACCTTC.

This chain joins TRBV27 and TRBJ2-7, with 7 bases identical to TRBD1. This CDR3 is 15 amino acids long. Germline values: CDR1 MNHEY, CDR2 SMNVEV (reference sequence). V trimming: 2 bases; J trimming: 3 bases; junction bases outside the gene matches: 7. DNA of the CDR3: TGTGCCAGCAGTTTAATTGACAGGGTCAACTACGAGCAGTACTTC. Translating it yields CASSLIDRVNYEQYF.

This chain connects TRBV27 to TRBJ1-3; D possibly corresponds to TRBD1 (5 bases). From germline, CDR1 is MNHEY and CDR2 SMNVEV (reference sequence). The CDR3 is 13 residues long. V was clipped by 6 bases and J by 2 bases, with 8 bases between them. This chain's CDR3 is CASSGDPGNTIYF. CDR3 nucleotides: TGTGCCAGCAGCGGGGACCCTGGAAACACCATATATTTT.